This T cell receptor beta chain was identified in a study of blood T cell repertoires in COVID-19. The ends were cut back, 4 bases at V and 3 bases at J, with 19 bases in the middle. CDR3 length: 16 amino acids. Germline assignment: CDR1 SGHKS and CDR2 YYEKEE (reference sequence). Clones were sequenced by immunoSEQ multiplex PCR, and TCRdb holds only the in-frame ones, with some missing. The sample has some 260,000 clones, 88% seen once. Sequencing was carried out using peripheral blood. This chain connects TRBV5-5 to TRBJ2-5; D may be TRBD1 (6 bases). The TCR was taken from a man at least 80 years old with acute or convalescent COVID-19. The CDR3 sequence: CASSPQTGGREETQYF. DNA of the CDR3: TGTGCCAGCAGCCCCCAGACAGGCGGGCGGGAAGAGACCCAGTACTTC.